Listed here are 29 T cell receptor beta chains from one sample, sequenced in a study of blood T cell repertoires in COVID-19. The repertoire was sequenced with immunoSEQ multiplex PCR; TCRdb's copy has only in-frame clones and lacks some. The profile shows 250,000 to 300,000 clones, around 81% of them singletons. The specimen was peripheral blood. Receptors originate from an older woman with active or convalescent COVID-19.

Here the CDR3 reads CASSQRGQVNYGYTF. In DNA form, the CDR3 reads TGTGCCAGCAGCCAGCGGGGACAAGTCAACTATGGCTACACCTTC. This chain connects TRBV5-4 to TRBJ1-2; D might be TRBD1 (6 bases). The V end lost 4 bases, the J end lost 2 bases, and 15 bases lay between the germline ends. The CDR3 length is 15 residues. Germline V gene data show CDR1 as SGHNT and CDR2 as YYREEE (reference sequence).

A single count supports this clone. This CDR3 is CASSIPPGTGEAFF. The CDR3 region has the DNA TGTGCCAGTAGTATCCCCCCCGGGACAGGGGAAGCTTTCTTT. V is TRBV19 and J is TRBJ1-1; 9 nucleotides align to TRBD1. This CDR3 is built from 14 residues. CDR1 is LNHDA and CDR2 is SQIVND in the germline V gene (reference sequence). With 3 bases clipped from V and 8 bases from J, the junction kept 7 bases outside the gene matches.

J is TRBJ2-7 and V is TRBV18; no firm D call. V lost 6 bases and J 0 bases, leaving 9 bases between the germline ends. The length of the CDR3 is 13 residues. Germline CDR1 KGHSH, CDR2 LQKENI. Here the CDR3 reads CASSLTRSYEQYF. The CDR3 DNA is TGTGCCAGCTCCTTGACACGCTCCTACGAGCAGTACTTC.

The chain links TRBV7-6 to TRBJ2-7; no clear D gene. The V gene lost 6 bases and the J gene lost 5 bases, with 8 bases spanning the gap. The CDR3 covers 11 residues. Germline CDR1 SGHVS, CDR2 FNYEAQ. This CDR3 reads CASSPGHEQYF. The DNA for the CDR3 is TGTGCCAGCAGTCCGGGTCACGAGCAGTACTTC.

Only one count was recorded for this clone. This chain links TRBV30 with TRBJ2-7; TRBD1 is a possible D gene (6 bases). Germline CDR1 reads GTSNPN; CDR2 reads SVGIG (reference sequence). The CDR3 covers 14 residues. The ends were cut back, 0 bases at V and 6 bases at J, with 15 bases in the middle. The CDR3 protein is CAWSVQLAGAEQYF. CDR3 DNA sequence: TGTGCCTGGAGTGTACAACTGGCAGGGGCCGAGCAGTACTTC. Together with reference TRBV30 and TRBJ2-7, the CDR3 gives the full variable domain: SQTIHQWPATLVQPVGSPLSLECTVEGTSNPNLYWYRQAAGRGLQLLFYSVGIGQISSEVPQNLSASRPQDRQFILSSKKLLLSDSGFYLCAWSVQLAGAEQYFGPGTRLTVT.

Only a few counts were recorded for this clone. The chain uses TRBV11-2 and TRBJ1-5; 9 bases align to TRBD1. The CDR3 has 16 residues. The trim removed 4 bases at V and 0 bases at J, leaving 4 bases unmatched. The germline CDR1 and CDR2 sequences are SGHAT and FQNNGV. The CDR3 is CASSSGTGLSNQPQHF. The CDR3 region has the DNA TGTGCCAGCAGCTCGGGGACAGGGCTTAGCAATCAGCCCCAGCATTTT.

This rearrangement joins TRBV10-3 to TRBJ2-1; 9 positions agree with TRBD1. This CDR3 spans 16 amino acids. The germline V gene encodes CDR1 ENHRY and CDR2 SYGVKD. V gave up 3 bases and J gave up 5 bases; unmatched junction bases: 8. CDR3 residues: CAISESTGQGNNEQFF. The CDR3 region has the DNA TGTGCCATCAGTGAATCAACGGGACAGGGTAACAATGAGCAGTTCTTC.

The chain carries TRBV12-3 or TRBV12-4 and TRBJ1-2; D not certain. Trimming pared 6 bases from V and 8 bases from J, leaving 10 bases between. This CDR3 is 11 amino acids long. CDR3 in amino acids: CASRLMGGYTF. The CDR3 DNA sequence: TGTGCCAGCAGGCTAATGGGCGGCTACACCTTC.

V and J are TRBV7-9 and TRBJ1-3, with 7 bases matching TRBD1. V was pared by 1 base and J by 1 base, with 7 bases of the junction left unmatched. Per the germline V gene, CDR1 is SEHNR and CDR2 is FQNEAQ (reference sequence). The CDR3 runs 17 residues. CDR3 coding DNA: TGTGCCAGCAGCTTAGTTGCGGGGACAGCATCTGGAAACACCATATATTTT. Protein product: CASSLVAGTASGNTIYF.

For this clone: Other DNA variants within this sample encode the same CDR3. The chain joins TRBV6-5 to TRBJ1-2, with D hard to call. The germline V and J ends were trimmed by 3 bases and 5 bases, with 7 bases remaining between them. The germline CDR1 and CDR2 sequences are MNHEY and SVGAGI. This CDR3 comprises 12 residues. The CDR3 loop is CASSYTGYGYTF. CDR3 sequence (DNA): TGTGCCAGCAGTTATACCGGGTATGGCTACACCTTC.

The rearrangement uses TRBV7-9 and TRBJ1-2; a possible D gene is TRBD1 (6 bases). Germline CDR1 reads SEHNR; CDR2 reads FQNEAQ (reference sequence). The CDR3 runs to 13 residues. The V end lost 7 bases, the J end lost 2 bases, and 11 bases lay between the germline ends. Written as DNA, the CDR3 is TGTGCCAGCAACGGAGACAGGAACTATGGCTACACCTTC. It encodes CASNGDRNYGYTF.

The chain carries TRBV6-5 and TRBJ1-1; TRBD1 aligns across 8 bases. This CDR3 is built from 15 residues. CDR1 is MNHEY, CDR2 SVGAGI, per germline. V trimming: 3 bases; J trimming: 5 bases; junction bases outside the gene matches: 8. The CDR3 region has the DNA TGTGCCAGCAGTTATAACGGACAGGGTCGGACTGAAGCTTTCTTT. Protein sequence: CASSYNGQGRTEAFF.

The chain carries TRBV19 and TRBJ1-3; 7 bases are a match to TRBD1. Per germline, CDR1 LNHDA and CDR2 SQIVND (reference sequence). The V segment lost 2 bases and the J segment 0 bases; nucleotides outside the gene matches: 10. The CDR3 consists of 18 residues. CDR3 region: CASSIPPPDRYSGNTIYF. The DNA of the CDR3 is TGTGCCAGTAGTATACCCCCTCCGGACAGGTACTCTGGAAACACCATATATTTT.

This chain connects TRBV5-4 to TRBJ2-1; TRBD2 is a possible D gene (7 bases). The V gene lost 5 bases and the J gene lost 8 bases, with 23 bases spanning the gap. The CDR3 length is 16 residues. The V gene's germline CDR1 is SGHNT and CDR2 YYREEE (reference sequence). The CDR3 protein is CASSYPARGPRDEQFF. DNA of the CDR3: TGTGCCAGCAGTTACCCAGCGCGGGGGCCTAGGGATGAGCAGTTCTTC. Looking up the rest from reference TRBV5-4 and TRBJ2-1 gives the full variable domain: ETGVTQSPTHLIKTRGQQVTLRCSSQSGHNTVSWYQQALGQGPQFIFQYYREEENGRGNFPPRFSGLQFPNYSSELNVNALELDDSALYLCASSYPARGPRDEQFFGPGTRLTVL.

This chain links TRBV6-2 or TRBV6-3 with TRBJ2-1, with no clear D. Per the germline V gene, CDR1 is MNHEY and CDR2 is SVGEGT. The CDR3 has 15 amino acids. Trimming pared 0 bases from V and 6 bases from J, leaving 12 bases between. The CDR3 bases are TGTGCCAGCAGTTACTCGACTCTAGTCCCCAATGAGCAGTTCTTC. Translating it yields CASSYSTLVPNEQFF.

The rearrangement uses TRBV7-2 and TRBJ2-1, with D possibly matching TRBD1 (5 bases). Germline CDR1 is SGHTA and CDR2 is FQGNSA. Trimming removed 1 base at V and 4 bases at J, with 20 bases between. CDR3 length equals 18 residues. The CDR3 DNA sequence: TGTGCCAGCAGCTTAGAGGGGCACCTAGGGCCCCCGTACAATGAGCAGTTCTTC. This gives the protein CASSLEGHLGPPYNEQFF.

This clone has only one observation. This chain connects TRBV27 to TRBJ2-7, with TRBD1 matching over 11 bases. This CDR3 region has 13 residues. The germline gives CDR1 MNHEY, CDR2 SMNVEV (reference sequence). Trimming cost V 4 bases and J 7 bases; bases outside gene matches: 3. The CDR3 DNA reads as TGTGCCAGCAGTTCCGGGACAGGGGGTGAGCAGTACTTC. Translation gives CASSSGTGGEQYF.

The chain links TRBV6-6 to TRBJ2-4; D not certain. Germline V CDR1 and CDR2: MNHNY, SVGAGI (reference sequence). The V and J ends lost 2 bases and 3 bases respectively, with 11 bases between them. The CDR3 totals 15 residues. The CDR3 DNA follows: TGTGCCAGCAGTTACCCTCAGAGCGACAAAAACATTCAGTACTTC. It encodes CASSYPQSDKNIQYF.

The CDR3 protein is CASSQGVNTDTQYF. Written as DNA, the CDR3 is TGTGCCAGCTCGCAGGGGGTAAACACAGATACGCAGTATTTT. The chain uses TRBV18 and TRBJ2-3; the match to TRBD1 covers 7 bases. Trimming removed 6 bases from V and 2 bases from J; junction bases left unmatched: 5. This CDR3 is built from 14 residues. In germline, CDR1 is KGHSH, CDR2 LQKENI.

The chain carries TRBV20-1 and TRBJ1-2; 7 positions agree with TRBD1. The CDR3 is made up of 12 amino acids. V was clipped by 3 bases and J by 12 bases; unmatched bases: 10. Per germline, CDR1 DFQATT and CDR2 SNEGSKA (reference sequence). The CDR3 DNA follows: TGCAGTGCTAGTCCCCCATCACAGGGGAACACCTTC. Amino acids: CSASPPSQGNTF.

The rearrangement uses TRBV2 and TRBJ2-1, with TRBD2 identical over 16 bases. The CDR3 contains 18 residues. J lost 1 base, V lost 11 bases, and 11 bases had no gene match. Germline CDR1 is SNHLY and CDR2 is FYNNEI. The CDR3 DNA sequence: TGTGCCTCCGCTCCCGGGACTAGCGGGGGGGCGTCCTACAATGAGCAGTTCTTC. This translates into CASAPGTSGGASYNEQFF.

The gene calls are TRBV2 and TRBJ2-7, with TRBD1 matching 9 bases. The CDR3 totals 14 residues. CDR1 and CDR2 (germline): SNHLY, FYNNEI. The junction had 2 bases not matched to a gene; V was cut back by 2 bases and J by 3 bases. CDR3 protein: CASSETGGRYEQYF. CDR3 DNA: TGTGCCAGCAGTGAAACAGGGGGCCGCTACGAGCAGTACTTC.

This clone was detected only once. The chain has TRBV7-3 and TRBJ2-1, with 10 bases lining up with TRBD1. The trim removed 5 bases at V and 8 bases at J, leaving 12 bases unmatched. Germline V lookup: CDR1 SGHTA, CDR2 FQGTGA. This CDR3 is 16 amino acids long. The CDR3 loop reads CASSATGTGVGHEQFF. The CDR3 DNA sequence: TGTGCCAGCAGCGCTACCGGGACAGGGGTCGGGCATGAGCAGTTCTTC.

This chain uses TRBV7-6 with TRBJ2-2; 10 bases line up with TRBD2. The V segment lost 2 bases and the J segment 6 bases; nucleotides outside the gene matches: 9. Germline lookup yields CDR1 SGHVS and CDR2 FNYEAQ. This CDR3 is 17 amino acids long. For the CDR3, the DNA is TGTGCCAGCAGCTTATTTAGCGGGGGGCCCGGGGCCGGGGAGCTGTTTTTT. Translated, it gives CASSLFSGGPGAGELFF.

This clone has more than one count but fewer than ten. The chain uses TRBV27 and TRBJ1-4; 9 bases fit TRBD1. The V segment lost 5 bases and the J segment 10 bases; nucleotides outside the gene matches: 8. CDR3 length: 14 residues. Germline V gene data show CDR1 as MNHEY and CDR2 as SMNVEV (reference sequence). In DNA form, the CDR3 reads TGTGCCAGCAGTCCCGGGACAGGGATCGGAAAACTGTTTTTT. This sequence encodes CASSPGTGIGKLFF.

This chain links TRBV19 with TRBJ2-5; tentatively, D is TRBD1 (6 bases). The CDR3 length is 14 residues. The germline gives CDR1 LNHDA, CDR2 SQIVND (reference sequence). Trimming took 5 bases from V and 5 from J, leaving 15 bases between them. This CDR3 reads CASSVNRVGETQYF. The CDR3 DNA reads as TGTGCCAGTAGTGTCAACAGGGTCGGGGAGACCCAGTACTTC.

The chain is built from TRBV4-1 and TRBJ2-7; D possibly corresponds to TRBD2 (6 bases). The CDR3 consists of 14 residues. The germline V and J ends were trimmed by 1 base and 6 bases, with 13 bases remaining between them. Germline CDR1 reads MGHRA; CDR2 reads YSYEKL. CDR3 coding DNA: TGCGCCAGCAGCCAAGGCCTATCGGGGGTCGAGCAGTACTTC. It is translated as CASSQGLSGVEQYF.

The rearrangement joins TRBV28 to TRBJ2-7; 7 bases map to TRBD2. V shed 5 bases, J shed 3 bases, and the junction held 13 bases outside the gene matches. This CDR3 spans 16 amino acids. Germline lookup yields CDR1 MDHEN and CDR2 SYDVKM. The CDR3 coding sequence is TGTGCCAGCAGTCTAGACGGGGTCAGCGGGAACTACGAGCAGTACTTC. It codes for CASSLDGVSGNYEQYF.

The chain links TRBV15 to TRBJ2-5; maybe TRBD1 (6 bases). The CDR3 is 15 amino acids. The germline V gene encodes CDR1 LNHNV and CDR2 YYDKDF (reference sequence). V shed 2 bases and J shed 6 bases, with 16 bases lying between them. The CDR3 DNA sequence: TGTGCCACCAGCAGACCCCTAGGGACACCCAAGACCCAGTACTTC. This codes for CATSRPLGTPKTQYF.